The rows below give T cell receptor beta chains drawn from one sample of a study of blood T cells in healthy people across ages. Using its own MiXCR run on the 5' RACE reads, TCRdb lists one record per CDR3 protein. In the table there are around 1,900,000 distinct CDR3 sequences, roughly 43% of which are singletons. Specimen: blood. Receptors originate from a human donor in good health. Both conserved end residues are part of each CDR3. The D gene is left open where the match is weak. Size values are once, few and many counts, or a class for expanded clones, and some rows have none.

>TRBV20-1|TRBJ2-3|TRBD2|NA
CSARDRPSGMTDTQYF
TGCAGTGCTAGAGATCGGCCTAGCGGTATGACAGATACGCAGTATTTT
>TRBV29-1|TRBJ2-7|NA|NA
CSVGVNDNEQYF
TGCAGCGTTGGAGTGAATGACAATGAGCAGTACTTC
>TRBV29-1|TRBJ2-1|NA|NA
CSVEQRTDSPYEQFF
TGCAGCGTTGAGCAGCGGACTGACTCCCCCTACGAGCAGTTCTTC
>TRBV6-1|TRBJ2-1|NA|many
CASSAEYNEQFF
TGTGCCAGCAGTGCAGAGTACAATGAGCAGTTCTTC
>TRBV12-3/TRBV12-4|TRBJ1-4|NA|NA
CASRYSGGGTNEKLFF
TGTGCCAGCAGATACTCGGGGGGGGGGACTAATGAAAAACTGTTTTTT
>TRBV20-1|TRBJ2-1|TRBD1|NA
CSARGPGQGRFF
TGCAGTGCTAGAGGCCCGGGACAGGGGAGGTTCTTC
>TRBV7-8|TRBJ2-2|NA|NA
CASSRPTGPSTGELFF
TGTGCCAGCAGCCGCCCTACCGGACCCTCAACCGGGGAGCTGTTTTTT
>TRBV29-1|TRBJ1-2|TRBD1|few
CSAVTGIHGYTF
TGCAGCGCCGTGACAGGGATCCATGGCTACACCTTC
>TRBV16|TRBJ2-7|NA|NA
CASSPPYGNYGEQYF
TGTGCCAGCAGCCCGCCTTATGGCAACTATGGGGAGCAGTACTTC
>TRBV7-6|TRBJ2-4|NA|NA
CASSKGEGEQYF
TGTGCCAGCAGCAAGGGGGAGGGTGAGCAGTACTTC
>TRBV9|TRBJ2-1|TRBD2|few
CASSASGGAHEQFF
TGTGCCAGCAGCGCTAGCGGGGGGGCCCATGAGCAGTTCTTC
>TRBV6-5|TRBJ1-2|NA|few
CASATTNYGYTF
TGTGCCAGCGCGACAACTAACTATGGCTACACCTTC
>TRBV20-1|TRBJ2-5|NA|NA
CSATQDGKETQYF
TGCAGTGCTACCCAGGATGGCAAAGAGACCCAGTACTTC